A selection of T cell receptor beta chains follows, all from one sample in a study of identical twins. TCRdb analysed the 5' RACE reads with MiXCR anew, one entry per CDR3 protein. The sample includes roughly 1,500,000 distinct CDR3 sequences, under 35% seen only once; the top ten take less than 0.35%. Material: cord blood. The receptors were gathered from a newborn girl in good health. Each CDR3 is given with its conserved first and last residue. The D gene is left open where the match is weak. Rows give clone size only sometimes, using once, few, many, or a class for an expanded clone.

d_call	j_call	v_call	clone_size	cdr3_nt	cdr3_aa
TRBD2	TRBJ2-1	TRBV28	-	TGTGCCAGCAGTTTAGCGGGAGGATTATGGAATGAGCAGTTCTTC	CASSLAGGLWNEQFF
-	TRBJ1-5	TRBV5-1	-	TGCGCCAGCAGCTTGGAGGGCGGACTCAATCAGCCCCAGCATTTT	CASSLEGGLNQPQHF
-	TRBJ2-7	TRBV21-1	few	TGTGCCAGCAGCAAATATCAGCGGGAGAGGGGCTACGAGCAGTACTTC	CASSKYQRERGYEQYF
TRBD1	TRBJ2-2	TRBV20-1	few	TGCAGTATAGCAGGGGGTTCGAACACCGGGGAGCTGTTTTTT	CSIAGGSNTGELFF
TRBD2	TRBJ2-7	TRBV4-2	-	TGTGCCAGCAGCCAAAAGCTAGCGGGGGGGACTTACTACAATGAGCAGTACTTC	CASSQKLAGGTYYNEQYF
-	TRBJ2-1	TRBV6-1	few	TGTGCCAGCGGCCGGCGGTCTGTCCACAATGAGCAGTTCTTC	CASGRRSVHNEQFF
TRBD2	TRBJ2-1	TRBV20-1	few	TGCAGTGCGAGCGGGAGGGCCTCCTACAATGAGCAGTTCTTC	CSASGRASYNEQFF
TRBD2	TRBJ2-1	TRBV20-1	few	TGCAGTGCTAGAGTGGGACTAGCGGGAGTCACCTACAATGAGCAGTTCTTC	CSARVGLAGVTYNEQFF
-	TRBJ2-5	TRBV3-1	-	TGTGCCAGCAGCCACAGGGAACAAGAGACCCAGTACTTC	CASSHREQETQYF
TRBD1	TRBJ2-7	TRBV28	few	TGTGCCAGCATCTCCTCCCGAGACAGGGGCCACGAGCAGTACTTC	CASISSRDRGHEQYF
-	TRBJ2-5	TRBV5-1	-	TGCGCCAGCAGCTTGGCCGAACGATACAATGAGCAGTACTTC	CASSLAERYNEQYF
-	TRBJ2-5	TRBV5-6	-	TGTGCCAGCAGCTTGGGGAGGGGAGAGGTCGAGACCCAGTACTTC	CASSLGRGEVETQYF
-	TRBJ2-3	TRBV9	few	TGTGCCAGCAGCGTTTACGTCACAGATACGCAGTATTTT	CASSVYVTDTQYF
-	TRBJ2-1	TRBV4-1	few	TGCGCCAGCAGCCTACAACCGAGGACCTCATCCTACAATGAGCAGTTCTTC	CASSLQPRTSSYNEQFF
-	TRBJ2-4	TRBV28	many	TGTGCCAGCAGTCGACAGGGAGGCAAAAACATTCAGTACTTC	CASSRQGGKNIQYF
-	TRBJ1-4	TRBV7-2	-	TGTGCCAGCAGCTTAGCGCCGCAAAAACTGTTTTTT	CASSLAPQKLFF
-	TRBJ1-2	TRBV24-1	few	TGTGCCACCAGTCATGGCCAGGGGCGAAACTATGGCTACACCTTC	CATSHGQGRNYGYTF
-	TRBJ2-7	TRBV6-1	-	TGTGCCAGCAGTGTGGTAGACGGGTACGAGCAGTACTTC	CASSVVDGYEQYF
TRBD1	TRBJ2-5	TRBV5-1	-	TGCGCCAGCAGCACCGATAACAGGGGGCAAGAGACCCAGTACTTC	CASSTDNRGQETQYF
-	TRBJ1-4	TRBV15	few	TGTGCCACCAGCAGAGCTGGGGGTCGGGAAAAACTGTTTTTT	CATSRAGGREKLFF
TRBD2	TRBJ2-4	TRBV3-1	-	TGTGCCAGCAGTCTTGCTGCGGGAGGGCAACGCATTCAGTACTTC	CASSLAAGGQRIQYF
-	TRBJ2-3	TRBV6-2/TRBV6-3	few	TGTGCCAGCAAAAAGGGCTTCCCCACAGATACGCAGTATTTT	CASKKGFPTDTQYF
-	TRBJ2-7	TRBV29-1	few	TGCAGCGCCCAACAGGGGGGGAACTACGAGCAGTACTTC	CSAQQGGNYEQYF
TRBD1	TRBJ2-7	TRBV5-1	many	TGTGCCAGCAGTTTAGCCGGGACAGGGGTCTACGAGCAGTACTTC	CASSLAGTGVYEQYF
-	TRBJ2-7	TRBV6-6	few	TGTGCCAGCAGTTACTCGGGGGGTCATACTCCCTACGAGCAGTACTTC	CASSYSGGHTPYEQYF
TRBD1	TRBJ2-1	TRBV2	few	TGTGCCAGCAGGATGGACAGGGCAGACAATGAGCAGTTCTTC	CASRMDRADNEQFF
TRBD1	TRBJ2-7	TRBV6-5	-	TGTACCACCCTAGACAGGGTGAACGAGCAGTACTTC	CTTLDRVNEQYF
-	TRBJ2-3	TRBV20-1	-	TGCAGTGCTACCCTATCGGGAAGGCCAGATACGCAGTATTTT	CSATLSGRPDTQYF
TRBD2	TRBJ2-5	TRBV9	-	TGTGCCAGCAGCTTGATCGGGGGGGCCGGAAATGAGCAGTACTTC	CASSLIGGAGNEQYF
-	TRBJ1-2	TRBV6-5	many	TGTGCCAGCAGTGCTGGGGGCCCAGGTCTTGGCTACACCTTC	CASSAGGPGLGYTF
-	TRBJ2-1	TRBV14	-	TGTGCCAGCAGCCAGGAGGGGGGATTTTCCTACGAGCAGTTCTTC	CASSQEGGFSYEQFF
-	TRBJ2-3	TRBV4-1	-	TGCGCCAGCAGCCAAGATCGAGCCATAGGGGAGGATACGCAGTATTTT	CASSQDRAIGEDTQYF
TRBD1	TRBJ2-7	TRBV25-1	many	TGTGCCAGCAGTGAATCGACAGGGGAAAAATACGAGCAGTACTTC	CASSESTGEKYEQYF
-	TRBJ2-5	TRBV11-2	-	TGTGCCAGCAGCCAGGTCGGGGATAGACAAGAGACCCAGTACTTC	CASSQVGDRQETQYF
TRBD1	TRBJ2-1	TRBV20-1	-	TGCAGTGCTAGAGGGCCCAGGGGGAAATACAATGAGCAGTTCTTC	CSARGPRGKYNEQFF
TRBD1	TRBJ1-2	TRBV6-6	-	TGTGCCAGCAGTTACGGGCAGGGGGCGCGAGGCTACACCTTC	CASSYGQGARGYTF
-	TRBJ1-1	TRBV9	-	TGTGCCAGTAATAGGGTTACGAACACTGAAGCTTTCTTT	CASNRVTNTEAFF
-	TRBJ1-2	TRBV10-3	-	TGTGCCATCAGTGTGGGACAAGACTATGGCTACACCTTC	CAISVGQDYGYTF
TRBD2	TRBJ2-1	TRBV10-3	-	TGTGCCACCCTTCGCGGGGGGTCCAATGAGCAGTTCTTC	CATLRGGSNEQFF
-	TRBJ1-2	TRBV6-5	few	TGTGCCAGCAGCCCTACAGGGCCTCTTGGCTACACCTTC	CASSPTGPLGYTF
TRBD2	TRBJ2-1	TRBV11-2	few	TGTGCCAGCAGCTCCTCTAGCGGGGGAAGGTACAATGAGCAGTTCTTC	CASSSSSGGRYNEQFF
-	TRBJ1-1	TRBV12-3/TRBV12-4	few	TGTGCCAGCAGTGCAATGGGGGGAACTGAAGCTTTCTTT	CASSAMGGTEAFF
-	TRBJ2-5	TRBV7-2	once	TGTGCCAGCAGCTTAACCCCCCTCGGCTCTTCAAACTGGGAGACCCAGTACTTC	CASSLTPLGSSNWETQYF
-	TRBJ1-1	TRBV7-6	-	TGTGCCAGCAGCTTCCTAAGCAGGGTGAACACTGAAGCTTTCTTT	CASSFLSRVNTEAFF
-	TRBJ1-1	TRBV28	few	TGTGCCAGCAGATACAGGTCAGAAGCTTTCTTT	CASRYRSEAFF
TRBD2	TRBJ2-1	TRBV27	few	TGTGCCAGCAGGGGGACTAGCGGGGGCTGGTCCTACAATGAGCAGTTCTTC	CASRGTSGGWSYNEQFF
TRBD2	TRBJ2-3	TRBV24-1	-	TGTGCCACCAGTGTTACAGCGGGAGGAGATACGCAGTATTTT	CATSVTAGGDTQYF
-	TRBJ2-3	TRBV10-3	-	TGTGCCATCAGTGAGGACGGGGGTCCAGATACGCAGTATTTT	CAISEDGGPDTQYF
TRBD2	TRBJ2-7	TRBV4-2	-	TGTGCCAGCAGCCAAAAATCGTTAGCGGGGGGCTCCTACAATGAGCAGTACTTC	CASSQKSLAGGSYNEQYF
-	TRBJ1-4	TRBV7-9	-	TGTGCCAGCGTGGCAGGGGCAACTAATGAAAAACTGTTTTTT	CASVAGATNEKLFF
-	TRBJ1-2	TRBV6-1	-	TGTGCCAGCAGTGAAAGAGACCGAGGGCATGGCTACACCTTC	CASSERDRGHGYTF
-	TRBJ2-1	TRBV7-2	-	TGTGCCAGCAGCTTCTCTGGGGATTACAATGAGCAGTTCTTC	CASSFSGDYNEQFF
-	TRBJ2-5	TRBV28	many	TGTGCCAGCAGTAGAGGAAGTCTCTGGGGAGAGACCCAGTACTTC	CASSRGSLWGETQYF
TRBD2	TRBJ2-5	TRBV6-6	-	TGTGCCAGCAGTTACTCGGGACCGGGACTAGCCCAGTACTTC	CASSYSGPGLAQYF
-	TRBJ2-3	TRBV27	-	TGTGCCAGCAAACGAGGACAGTCTCCGCAGTATTTT	CASKRGQSPQYF